A selection of T cell receptor beta chains follows, all from one sample in a study of blood T cells in healthy people across ages. TCRdb re-derived calls from the 5' RACE reads in MiXCR, one entry per CDR3 protein. The sample holds 1 million to 1.2 million distinct CDR3 sequences, 35% to 40% seen once. The sample taken for sequencing was blood. These receptors originate from a man between 18 and 29 years old in good health. Each CDR3 is given without its conserved first and last residue. Each record gives: V gene, CDR3 protein.

v_call: TRBV4-3; cdr3_aa: ASSQDVGQGSYNSPLH
v_call: TRBV7-2; cdr3_aa: ASSPSWGGDRNNQPQH
v_call: TRBV29-1; cdr3_aa: SVEVAGGYTEAF
v_call: TRBV7-2; cdr3_aa: ASSLLRAPQPQH
v_call: TRBV6-5; cdr3_aa: ASSFSFRKGRNYGYT
v_call: TRBV4-2; cdr3_aa: ASSREAGSTDTQY
v_call: TRBV7-2; cdr3_aa: ASSLAGQKSYEQY
v_call: TRBV7-2; cdr3_aa: ASSLNSGGVSDTQY
v_call: TRBV7-3; cdr3_aa: ASSPDRDSGNTIY
v_call: TRBV25-1; cdr3_aa: ASSESWGVNTEAF
v_call: TRBV6-2/TRBV6-3; cdr3_aa: ASSILRDGPYSPLH
v_call: TRBV2; cdr3_aa: ASSGGTGFLYGYT
v_call: TRBV20-1; cdr3_aa: SARDTLSNQPQH
v_call: TRBV20-1; cdr3_aa: SASNRGSPTNQPQH
v_call: TRBV7-2; cdr3_aa: VSSLVGRSSGNTIY
v_call: TRBV3-1; cdr3_aa: ASSQTSSTDTQY
v_call: TRBV7-2; cdr3_aa: ASSLMTGGGNQPQH
v_call: TRBV7-9; cdr3_aa: ASSLGAEDRNQPQH
v_call: TRBV20-1; cdr3_aa: SAHGPYGYT
v_call: TRBV6-1; cdr3_aa: ASTWTDESYEQY
v_call: TRBV3-1; cdr3_aa: ASSQEVAGIQF
v_call: TRBV20-1; cdr3_aa: SAVGLAGFNT
v_call: TRBV20-1; cdr3_aa: SARVGKNSNQPQH
v_call: TRBV4-2; cdr3_aa: ASNQKPGTYNEQF
v_call: TRBV19; cdr3_aa: ASSIREQDTEAF
v_call: TRBV5-1; cdr3_aa: ASSLEAGFNYGYT
v_call: TRBV6-2/TRBV6-3; cdr3_aa: ASSQRTGYSNQPQH
v_call: TRBV10-3; cdr3_aa: AISEERRNHDTQY
v_call: TRBV7-9; cdr3_aa: ASSDRQGTTDTQY
v_call: TRBV3-1; cdr3_aa: ASSPTGARPLH
v_call: TRBV29-1; cdr3_aa: SGGMLDTQY
v_call: TRBV12-3/TRBV12-4; cdr3_aa: ASSLVATGGKETQY
v_call: TRBV18; cdr3_aa: ASSPRAGSYNEQY
v_call: TRBV2; cdr3_aa: ASSGLAVTDTQY
v_call: TRBV12-3/TRBV12-4; cdr3_aa: ASSPSGYQETQY
v_call: TRBV14; cdr3_aa: ASSQEQDGLGGYT
v_call: TRBV27; cdr3_aa: ASSPSVEQY
v_call: TRBV27; cdr3_aa: ASSTQGQGKRGYT
v_call: TRBV10-2; cdr3_aa: ASSETAGTGGNNEAF
v_call: TRBV27; cdr3_aa: ASSLSQSVRADTQY
v_call: TRBV11-2; cdr3_aa: ASSLVGTFSYEQY
v_call: TRBV5-1; cdr3_aa: ASSAGDSETGELF
v_call: TRBV15; cdr3_aa: ATSRDRIQRNTEAF
v_call: TRBV7-9; cdr3_aa: ASSLDQGLAGKLKQF
v_call: TRBV6-1; cdr3_aa: ASSDLGTSGGFYNEQF
v_call: TRBV7-8; cdr3_aa: ASSLEGLNSYNEQF
v_call: TRBV12-3/TRBV12-4; cdr3_aa: ASSLGAGGSTDTQY
v_call: TRBV4-2; cdr3_aa: ASAALGTEAF
v_call: TRBV20-1; cdr3_aa: SAGRQH
v_call: TRBV5-1; cdr3_aa: ASSLFRPEYNEQF
v_call: TRBV15; cdr3_aa: ATSRDRTAGGEQY
v_call: TRBV27; cdr3_aa: ASSLFLGTGELF
v_call: TRBV4-3; cdr3_aa: ASSQDPKQGATNEKLF
v_call: TRBV4-3; cdr3_aa: ASSQVGGRWNEQF
v_call: TRBV27; cdr3_aa: ASSSHLAGGYYEQY
v_call: TRBV6-5; cdr3_aa: TSSYSDRGKGEAF
v_call: TRBV20-1; cdr3_aa: SARDRPVGWGAKNIQY
v_call: TRBV12-3/TRBV12-4; cdr3_aa: ASITGTGSYNEQF
v_call: TRBV9; cdr3_aa: ASSVEDSSYEQY